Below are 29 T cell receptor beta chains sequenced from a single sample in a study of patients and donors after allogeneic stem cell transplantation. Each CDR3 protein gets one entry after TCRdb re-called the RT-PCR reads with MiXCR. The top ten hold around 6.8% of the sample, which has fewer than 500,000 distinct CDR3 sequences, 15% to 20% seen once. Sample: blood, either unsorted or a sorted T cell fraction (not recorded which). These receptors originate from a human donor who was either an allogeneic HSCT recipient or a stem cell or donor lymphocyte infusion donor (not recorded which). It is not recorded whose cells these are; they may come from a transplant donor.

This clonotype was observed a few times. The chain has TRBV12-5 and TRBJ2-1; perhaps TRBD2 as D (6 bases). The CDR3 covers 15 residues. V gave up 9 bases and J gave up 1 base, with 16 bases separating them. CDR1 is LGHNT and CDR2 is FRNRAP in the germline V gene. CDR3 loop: CARGVSGESYNEQFF. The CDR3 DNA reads TGTGCTAGGGGGGTGTCGGGGGAATCCTACAATGAGCAGTTCTTC.

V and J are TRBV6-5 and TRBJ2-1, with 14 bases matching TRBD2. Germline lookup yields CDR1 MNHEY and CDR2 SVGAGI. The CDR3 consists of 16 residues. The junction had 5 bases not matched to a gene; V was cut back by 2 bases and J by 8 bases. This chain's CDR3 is CASSYGTSGSRDEQFF. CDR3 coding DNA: TGTGCCAGCAGTTACGGGACTAGCGGGAGCCGGGATGAGCAGTTCTTC.

This CDR3 reads CASSFAGAQSTDTQYF. For the CDR3, the DNA is TGCGCCAGCAGCTTTGCAGGGGCCCAAAGCACAGATACGCAGTATTTT. V is TRBV5-1 and J is TRBJ2-3, with D possibly matching TRBD1 (6 bases). This CDR3 is 16 amino acids long. The V and J ends lost 2 bases and 0 bases respectively, with 13 bases between them. Per germline, CDR1 SGHRS and CDR2 YFSETQ.

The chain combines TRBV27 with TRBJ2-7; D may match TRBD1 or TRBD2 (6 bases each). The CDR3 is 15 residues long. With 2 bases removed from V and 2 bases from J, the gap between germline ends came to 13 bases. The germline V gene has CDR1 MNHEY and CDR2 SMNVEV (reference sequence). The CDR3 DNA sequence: TGTGCCAGCAGTTTAACAGGGACTGCAACCTACGAGCAGTACTTC. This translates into CASSLTGTATYEQYF.

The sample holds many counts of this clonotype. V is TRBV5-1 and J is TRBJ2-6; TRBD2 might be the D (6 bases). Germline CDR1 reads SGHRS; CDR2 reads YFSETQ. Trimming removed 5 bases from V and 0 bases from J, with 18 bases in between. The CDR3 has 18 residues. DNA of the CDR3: TGCGCCAGCAGTCAGGACTCAGGGAGGCGCTCTGGGGCCAACGTCCTGACTTTC. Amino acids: CASSQDSGRRSGANVLTF.

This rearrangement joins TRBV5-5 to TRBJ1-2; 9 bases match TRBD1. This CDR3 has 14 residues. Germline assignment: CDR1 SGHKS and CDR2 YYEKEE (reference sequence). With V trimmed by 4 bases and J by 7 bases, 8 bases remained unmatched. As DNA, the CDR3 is TGTGCCAGCAGCATTGGGACAGGGAACGGTGGCTACACCTTC. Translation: CASSIGTGNGGYTF.

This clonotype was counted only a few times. This CDR3 reads CASSRQAQDGNYGYTF. The CDR3, as DNA: TGCGCCAGCAGCCGACAGGCCCAAGATGGTAACTATGGCTACACCTTC. The chain recombines TRBV4-1 with TRBJ1-2; TRBD1 is a possible D gene (6 bases). Germline V gene sequence: CDR1 MGHRA, CDR2 YSYEKL. The ends were cut back, 4 bases at V and 1 base at J, with 16 bases in the middle. This CDR3 is 16 amino acids long.

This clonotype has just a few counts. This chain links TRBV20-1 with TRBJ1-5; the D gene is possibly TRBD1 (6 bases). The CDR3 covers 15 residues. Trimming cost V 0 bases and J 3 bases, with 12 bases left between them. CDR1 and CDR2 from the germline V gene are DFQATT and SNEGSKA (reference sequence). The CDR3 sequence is CSARESAGDNQPQHF. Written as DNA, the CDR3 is TGCAGTGCTAGAGAGTCGGCAGGGGACAATCAGCCCCAGCATTTT.

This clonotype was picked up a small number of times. The CDR3, as DNA: TGCGCCAGCAGCGCCGACGCTGGTGATCTGTTTTTT. This encodes CASSADAGDLFF. The V call is TRBV5-1, the J call TRBJ1-4, with D unclear. V lost 4 bases and J lost 14, with 15 bases in between. Germline lookup yields CDR1 SGHRS and CDR2 YFSETQ. The CDR3 extends over 12 amino acids.

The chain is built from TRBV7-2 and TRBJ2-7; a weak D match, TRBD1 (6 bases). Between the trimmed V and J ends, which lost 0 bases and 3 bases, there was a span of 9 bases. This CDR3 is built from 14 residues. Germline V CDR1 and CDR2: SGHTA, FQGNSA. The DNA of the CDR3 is TGTGCCAGCAGCTTAGCGTTAGGGGGCTACGAGCAGTACTTC. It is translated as CASSLALGGYEQYF.

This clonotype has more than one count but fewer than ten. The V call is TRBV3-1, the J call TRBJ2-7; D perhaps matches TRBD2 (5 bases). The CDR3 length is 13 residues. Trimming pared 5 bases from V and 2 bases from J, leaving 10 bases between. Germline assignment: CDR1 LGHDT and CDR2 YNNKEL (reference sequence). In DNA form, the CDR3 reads TGTGCCAGCAGCAGTGAGCGGCCCTACGAGCAGTACTTC. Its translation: CASSSERPYEQYF.

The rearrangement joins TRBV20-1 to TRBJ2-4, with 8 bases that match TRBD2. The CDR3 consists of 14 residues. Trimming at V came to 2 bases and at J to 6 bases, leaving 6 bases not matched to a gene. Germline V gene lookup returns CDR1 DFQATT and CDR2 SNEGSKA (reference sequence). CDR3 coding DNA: TGCAGTGCTAGAAACCAGCGGGAGATAAACATTCAGTACTTC. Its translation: CSARNQREINIQYF.

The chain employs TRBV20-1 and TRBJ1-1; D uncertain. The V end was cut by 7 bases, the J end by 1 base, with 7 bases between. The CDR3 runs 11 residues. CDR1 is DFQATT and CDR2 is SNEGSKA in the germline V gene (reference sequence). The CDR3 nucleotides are TGCAGTGTAGAGGAGAACACTGAAGCTTTCTTT. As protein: CSVEENTEAFF.

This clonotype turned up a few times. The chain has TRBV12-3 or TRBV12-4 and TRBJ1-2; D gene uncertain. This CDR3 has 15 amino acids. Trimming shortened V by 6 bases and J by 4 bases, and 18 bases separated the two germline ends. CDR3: CASSRLGSSVYGYTF. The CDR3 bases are TGTGCCAGCAGCCGTTTGGGGTCTTCCGTCTATGGCTACACCTTC.

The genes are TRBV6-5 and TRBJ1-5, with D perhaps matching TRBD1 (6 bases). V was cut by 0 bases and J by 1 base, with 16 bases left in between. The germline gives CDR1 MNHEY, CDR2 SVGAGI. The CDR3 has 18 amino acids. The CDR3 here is CASSYSHWGGLSNQPQHF. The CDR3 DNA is TGTGCCAGCAGTTACTCTCATTGGGGGGGCTTGAGCAATCAGCCCCAGCATTTT.

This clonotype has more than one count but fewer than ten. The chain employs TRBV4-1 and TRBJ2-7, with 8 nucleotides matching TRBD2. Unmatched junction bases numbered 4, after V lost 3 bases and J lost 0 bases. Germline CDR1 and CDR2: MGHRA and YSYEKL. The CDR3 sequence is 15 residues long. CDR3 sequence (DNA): TGCGCCAGCAGCCACGGACTAGCCCTCTCCTACGAGCAGTACTTC. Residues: CASSHGLALSYEQYF.

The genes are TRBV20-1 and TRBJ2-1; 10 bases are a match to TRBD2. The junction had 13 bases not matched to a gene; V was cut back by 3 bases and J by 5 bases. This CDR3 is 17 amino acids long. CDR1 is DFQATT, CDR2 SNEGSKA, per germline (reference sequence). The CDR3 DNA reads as TGCAGTGCTAGGGTCTGGTTACTAGCGGGGAAAAACAATGAGCAGTTCTTC. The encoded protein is CSARVWLLAGKNNEQFF.

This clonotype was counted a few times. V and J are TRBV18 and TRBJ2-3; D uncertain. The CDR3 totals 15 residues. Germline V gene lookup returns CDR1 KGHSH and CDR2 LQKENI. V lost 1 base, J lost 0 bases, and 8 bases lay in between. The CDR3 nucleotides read TGTGCCAGCTCACCACGAGTCACTAGCACAGATACGCAGTATTTT. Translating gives CASSPRVTSTDTQYF.

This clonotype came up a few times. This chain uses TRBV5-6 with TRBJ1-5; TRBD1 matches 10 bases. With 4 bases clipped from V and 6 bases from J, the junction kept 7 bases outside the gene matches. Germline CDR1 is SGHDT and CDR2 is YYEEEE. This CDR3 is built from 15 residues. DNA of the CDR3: TGTGCCAGCAGCCCCGGACAGGGGGGTGCTCAGCCCCAGCATTTT. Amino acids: CASSPGQGGAQPQHF.

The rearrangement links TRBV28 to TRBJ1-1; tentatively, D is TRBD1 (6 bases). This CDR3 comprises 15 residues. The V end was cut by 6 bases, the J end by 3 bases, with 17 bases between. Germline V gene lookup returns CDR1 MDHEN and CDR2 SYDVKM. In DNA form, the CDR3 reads TGTGCCAGCAGATCCCATGTGACAGGTTACACTGAAGCTTTCTTT. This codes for CASRSHVTGYTEAFF.

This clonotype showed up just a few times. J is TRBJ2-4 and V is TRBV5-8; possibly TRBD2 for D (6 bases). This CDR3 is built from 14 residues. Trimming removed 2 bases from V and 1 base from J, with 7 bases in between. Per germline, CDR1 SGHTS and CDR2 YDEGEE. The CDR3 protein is CASSLRGAKNIQYF. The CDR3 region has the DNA TGTGCCAGCAGCTTACGGGGGGCCAAAAACATTCAGTACTTC.

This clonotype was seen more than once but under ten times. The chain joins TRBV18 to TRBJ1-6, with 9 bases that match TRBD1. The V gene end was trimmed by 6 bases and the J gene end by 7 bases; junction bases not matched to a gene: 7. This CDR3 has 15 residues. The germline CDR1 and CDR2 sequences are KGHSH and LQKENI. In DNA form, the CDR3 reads TGTGCCAGCTCCCCGCTTGGACAGGGGAATTCACCCCTCCACTTT. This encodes CASSPLGQGNSPLHF.

In DNA form, the CDR3 reads TGTGCCAGCAGCTTAGCTGGGGGGGCACACAATGAGCAGTTCTTC. The encoded protein is CASSLAGGAHNEQFF. This chain links TRBV7-2 with TRBJ2-1; tentative D call: TRBD2 (7 bases). This CDR3 is built from 15 residues. The germline V gene has CDR1 SGHTA and CDR2 FQGNSA. Trimming took 0 bases from V and 5 from J, leaving 11 bases between them.

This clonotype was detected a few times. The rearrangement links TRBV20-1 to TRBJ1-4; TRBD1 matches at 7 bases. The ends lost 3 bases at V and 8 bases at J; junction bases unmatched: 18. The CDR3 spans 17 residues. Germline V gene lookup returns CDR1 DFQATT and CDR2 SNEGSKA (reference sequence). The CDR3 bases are TGCAGTGCTAGTAACCCCGCCGAGACAGGGATTGGGGAAAAACTGTTTTTT. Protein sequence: CSASNPAETGIGEKLFF.

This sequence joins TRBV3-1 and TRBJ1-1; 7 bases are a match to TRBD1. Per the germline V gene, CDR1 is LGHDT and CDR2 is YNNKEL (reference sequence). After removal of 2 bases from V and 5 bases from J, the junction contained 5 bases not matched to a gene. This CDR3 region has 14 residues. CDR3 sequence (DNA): TGTGCCAGCAGCCAATTAGGGGGCCGGACTGAAGCTTTCTTT. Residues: CASSQLGGRTEAFF.

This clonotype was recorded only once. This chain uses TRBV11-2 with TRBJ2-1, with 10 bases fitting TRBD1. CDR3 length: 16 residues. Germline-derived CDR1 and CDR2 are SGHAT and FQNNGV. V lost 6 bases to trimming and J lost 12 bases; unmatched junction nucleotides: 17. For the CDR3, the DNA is TGTGCCAGCAGTCAATTGTTGGACAGGGGGTTATGGGGGCAGTTCTTC. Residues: CASSQLLDRGLWGQFF.

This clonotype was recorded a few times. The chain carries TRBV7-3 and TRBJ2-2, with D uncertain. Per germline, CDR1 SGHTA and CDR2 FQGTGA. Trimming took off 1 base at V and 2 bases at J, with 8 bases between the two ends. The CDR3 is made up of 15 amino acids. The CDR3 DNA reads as TGTGCCAGCAGCTTAAAAACCCAAAACACCGGGGAGCTGTTTTTT. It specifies CASSLKTQNTGELFF.

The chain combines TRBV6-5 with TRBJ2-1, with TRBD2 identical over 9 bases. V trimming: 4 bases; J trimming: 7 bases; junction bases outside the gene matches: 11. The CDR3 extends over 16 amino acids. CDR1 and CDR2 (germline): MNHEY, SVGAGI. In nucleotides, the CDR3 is TGTGCCAGCAGTTTGTCCGGGACTAGCAAATCAAATGAGCAGTTCTTC. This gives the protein CASSLSGTSKSNEQFF.

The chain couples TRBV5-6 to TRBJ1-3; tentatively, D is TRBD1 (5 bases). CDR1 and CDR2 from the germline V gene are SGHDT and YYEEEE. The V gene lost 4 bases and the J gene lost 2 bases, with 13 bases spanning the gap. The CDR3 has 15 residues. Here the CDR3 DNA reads TGTGCCAGCAGCCCCCGGGACGTTCCTGGAAACACCATATATTTT. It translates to CASSPRDVPGNTIYF.